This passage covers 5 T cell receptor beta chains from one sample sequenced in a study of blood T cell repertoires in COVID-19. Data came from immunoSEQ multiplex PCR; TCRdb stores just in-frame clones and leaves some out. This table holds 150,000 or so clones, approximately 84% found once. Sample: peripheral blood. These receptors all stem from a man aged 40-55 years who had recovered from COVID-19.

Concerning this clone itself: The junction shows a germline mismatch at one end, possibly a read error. Here the CDR3 reads CASSLAPASGVETQYF. DNA for the CDR3: TGTGCCAGCAGCCTAGCCCCGGCGTCCGGGGTGGAGACCCAGTACTTC. The chain links TRBV7-2 to TRBJ2-5; TRBD2 is a possible D gene (5 bases). Germline CDR1 SGHTA, CDR2 FQGNSA. The CDR3 is made up of 16 amino acids.

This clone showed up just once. The CDR3 DNA reads as TGTGCCAGCAGCAGCCCCGGGACAGGGTCCCATGAGCAGTTCTTC. It is translated as CASSSPGTGSHEQFF. The chain is built from TRBV27 and TRBJ2-1; 9 bases align to TRBD1. Per germline, CDR1 MNHEY and CDR2 SMNVEV (reference sequence). The CDR3 runs to 15 residues. Germline trimming cut 6 bases from V and 8 bases from J; bases unmatched to any gene: 11.

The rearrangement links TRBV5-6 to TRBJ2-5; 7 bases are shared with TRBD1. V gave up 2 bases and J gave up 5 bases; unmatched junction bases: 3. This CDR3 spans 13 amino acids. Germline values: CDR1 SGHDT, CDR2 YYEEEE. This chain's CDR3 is CASSFDRAETQYF. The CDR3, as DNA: TGTGCCAGCAGCTTCGACAGGGCTGAGACCCAGTACTTC.

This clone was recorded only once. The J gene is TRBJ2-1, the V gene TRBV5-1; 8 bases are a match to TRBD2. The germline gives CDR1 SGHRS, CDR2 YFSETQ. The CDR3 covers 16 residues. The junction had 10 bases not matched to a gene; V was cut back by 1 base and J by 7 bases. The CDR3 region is CASSLYEVAGKNEQFF. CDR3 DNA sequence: TGCGCCAGCAGCTTGTATGAGGTAGCGGGAAAAAATGAGCAGTTCTTC. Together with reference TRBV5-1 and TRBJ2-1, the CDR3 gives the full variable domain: KAGVTQTPRYLIKTRGQQVTLSCSPISGHRSVSWYQQTPGQGLQFLFEYFSETQRNKGNFPGRFSGRQFSNSRSEMNVSTLELGDSALYLCASSLYEVAGKNEQFFGPGTRLTVL.

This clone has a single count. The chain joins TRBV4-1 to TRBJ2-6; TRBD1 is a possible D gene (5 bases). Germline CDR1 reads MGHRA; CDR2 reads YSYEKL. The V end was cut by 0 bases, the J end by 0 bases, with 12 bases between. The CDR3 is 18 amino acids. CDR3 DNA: TGCGCCAGCAGCCAAGATCCCCAGGGCGCCTCTGGGGCCAACGTCCTGACTTTC. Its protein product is CASSQDPQGASGANVLTF.